This T cell receptor (beta chain) derives from a study of T cell changes during pregnancy in multiple sclerosis. The CDR3 extends over 15 amino acids. V was pared by 5 bases and J by 0 bases, with 7 bases of the junction left unmatched. CDR1 is SQVTM, CDR2 ANQGSEA, per germline. The assay was immunoSEQ multiplex PCR, and TCRdb's table has in-frame clones only and misses some. The repertoire holds about 40,000 clones, with under 90% as singletons. This sequence originates from a female donor in good health, enrolled as a control in a pregnancy study. The specimen comprised peripheral blood, sampled in the second trimester of pregnancy. V usage is TRBV29-1 and J usage is TRBJ2-5; 9 nucleotides agree with TRBD2. CDR3 sequence reads: CSVRPSGAYQETQYF. In nucleotides, the CDR3 is TGCAGCGTTAGACCTAGCGGGGCCTACCAAGAGACCCAGTACTTC.